The rows below give T cell receptor beta chains drawn from one sample of a study of sequential checkpoint blockade in melanoma. Clones were sequenced by immunoSEQ multiplex PCR, and TCRdb holds only the in-frame ones, with some missing. The table shows 17,000 or so clones, with 67% occurring only once. The source material was CD8+ T cells sorted from blood (inferred from file names), sampled from a patient given nivolumab and ipilimumab in sequence. The receptors were sampled from a human donor with melanoma. CDR3s include the opening cysteine and the closing phenylalanine or tryptophan. D genes are given only for firm matches. Expanded clones are given a class, and other clones once, few, many or no size at all.

clone size | J gene | D gene | V gene | CDR3 protein | CDR3 DNA
NA | TRBJ2-7 | NA | TRBV6-5 | CASSYGGNEQYF | TGTGCCAGCAGTTACGGAGGGAACGAGCAGTACTTC
NA | TRBJ2-7 | NA | TRBV5-4 | CASSLQGDYEQYF | TGTGCCAGCAGCCTGCAGGGTGATTACGAGCAGTACTTC
NA | TRBJ2-4 | TRBD1 | TRBV28 | CASNSARDRPPQYF | TGTGCCAGCAATTCCGCCCGGGACAGGCCTCCTCAGTACTTC
NA | TRBJ1-5 | NA | TRBV18 | CASSPGRAGWPQHF | TGTGCCAGCTCACCTGGCAGGGCGGGATGGCCCCAGCATTTT
NA | TRBJ1-1 | NA | TRBV6-5 | CASSSGTEAFF | TGTGCCAGCAGTTCGGGCACTGAAGCTTTCTTT
NA | TRBJ2-1 | NA | TRBV27 | CASSYQGFNEQFF | TGTGCCAGCAGTTACCAGGGGTTTAATGAGCAGTTCTTC
NA | TRBJ1-5 | NA | TRBV7-8 | CASSLVTSNQPQHF | TGTGCCAGCAGCTTAGTGACAAGCAATCAGCCCCAGCATTTT
NA | TRBJ2-3 | TRBD2 | TRBV4-2 | CASSRPSGGAGRTDTQYF | TGTGCCAGCAGCCGCCCCTCGGGGGGGGCCGGCCGGACAGATACGCAGTATTTT
NA | TRBJ1-1 | NA | TRBV27 | CASSSGNTEAFF | TGTGCCAGCAGTTCAGGAAACACTGAAGCTTTCTTT
few | TRBJ1-5 | NA | TRBV7-9 | CATSAISQPQHF | TGTGCCACCTCCGCTATAAGTCAGCCCCAGCATTTT
NA | TRBJ1-4 | TRBD1 | TRBV7-9 | CASSSGDRGIGNEKLFF | TGTGCCAGCAGCTCGGGGGACAGGGGCATAGGAAATGAAAAACTGTTTTTT
NA | TRBJ1-2 | NA | TRBV4-1 | CASSLWGGADYGYTF | TGCGCCAGCAGCCTCTGGGGGGGCGCAGACTATGGCTACACCTTC
NA | TRBJ2-7 | NA | TRBV15 | CATSRHPGQGYEQYF | TGTGCCACCAGCAGACATCCGGGACAAGGTTACGAGCAGTACTTC
NA | TRBJ2-7 | TRBD1 | TRBV12-5 | CASGLGTGLYEQYF | TGTGCTAGTGGTTTAGGGACAGGACTCTACGAGCAGTACTTC
NA | TRBJ2-3 | TRBD2 | TRBV27 | CASSLIAGGSTDTQYF | TGTGCCAGCAGTCTAATAGCGGGGGGGAGCACAGATACGCAGTATTTT
NA | TRBJ1-1 | NA | TRBV21-1 | CASANQQGTEAFF | TGTGCCAGCGCTAACCAACAGGGCACTGAAGCTTTCTTT
NA | TRBJ1-1 | NA | TRBV5-4 | CASSRGGVLNTEAFF | TGTGCCAGCAGCAGGGGCGGGGTTCTGAACACTGAAGCTTTCTTT
few | TRBJ2-6 | NA | TRBV18 | CASSGLSSGANVLTF | TGTGCCAGCTCAGGGCTTAGCTCTGGGGCCAACGTCCTGACTTTC